The TCR beta chain described here comes from a study of OX40 agonist ivuxolimab in advanced cancers. Germline V gene lookup returns CDR1 MGHRA and CDR2 YSYEKL. This CDR3 region has 14 residues. V lost 0 bases, J lost 5 bases, and 10 bases lay in between. Libraries were prepared by immunoSEQ multiplex PCR; TCRdb keeps only in-frame clonotypes and omits some of them. This sample carries approximately 32,000 clones, approximately 90% of them seen once, and the ten largest clones take about 9.6%. This TCR derives from an adult with an advanced solid tumor such as melanoma, head and neck, liver or kidney cancer. Specimen: CD4+ or CD8+ T cells sorted from blood, collected in a trial of the OX40 agonist ivuxolimab. The chain is built from TRBV4-1 and TRBJ2-5; D is perhaps TRBD2 (6 bases). DNA of the CDR3: TGCGCCAGCAGCCAAGATGGAGGGGCGGAGACCCAGTACTTC. Translating gives CASSQDGGAETQYF.